This T cell receptor (beta chain) was profiled in a study of immune characterization of retroperitoneal liposarcoma. By sample share, this clonotype is large. MiXCR, run by TCRdb on the PCR reads, gives a single entry per CDR3 protein. The table has over 6,500 distinct CDR3 sequences, more than 35% seen once; the top ten hold roughly a tenth. This CDR3 region has 13 residues. Losses at the gene ends were 10 bases for V and 6 bases for J; bases not matched to a gene: 9. CDR1 is SGHTA and CDR2 is FQGNSA in the germline V gene. The sequencing sample was made of tumor tissue. The sequence was collected from a male donor with retroperitoneal liposarcoma. The V and J genes are TRBV7-2 and TRBJ2-1; 7 nucleotides line up with TRBD1. CDR3 sequence reads: CATSGRGTNEQFF. CDR3 nucleotides: TGTGCCACAAGCGGCAGGGGGACCAATGAGCAGTTCTTC.